The source of this TCR beta chain is a study of blood T cell repertoires in COVID-19. Looking at the study overall: Researchers got acute and convalescent COVID-19 samples from the United States, Italy and Spain. PBMCs, B-cell-depleted T cells, or T cells provided the cDNA or gDNA that made up the material.

Participant-given clinical history determined each cohort assignment. Source study methods: The assay estimated nucleated cells by amplifying reference gene primers. The data were produced by immunoSEQ multiplex PCR, yet TCRdb's version contains in-frame clones alone and is incomplete. V and J calls and clone size are copied from that table; D and trimming were computed from the DNA. In the table there are 150,000 to 200,000 clones, 89% of which are singletons. The receptor was isolated from a woman aged 40 to 50 with acute COVID-19. Sequenced: PBMCs or T cells enriched from blood (not recorded which).

The CDR3 DNA is TGTGCCAGCAGTTTTGGACAGGGCTACAATGAGCAGTTCTTC. Encoded protein: CASSFGQGYNEQFF. This rearrangement joins TRBV27 to TRBJ2-1; 8 nucleotides align to TRBD1. Germline CDR1 is MNHEY and CDR2 is SMNVEV (reference sequence). The CDR3 loop spans 14 amino acids. Unmatched junction bases numbered 1, after V lost 3 bases and J lost 3 bases.